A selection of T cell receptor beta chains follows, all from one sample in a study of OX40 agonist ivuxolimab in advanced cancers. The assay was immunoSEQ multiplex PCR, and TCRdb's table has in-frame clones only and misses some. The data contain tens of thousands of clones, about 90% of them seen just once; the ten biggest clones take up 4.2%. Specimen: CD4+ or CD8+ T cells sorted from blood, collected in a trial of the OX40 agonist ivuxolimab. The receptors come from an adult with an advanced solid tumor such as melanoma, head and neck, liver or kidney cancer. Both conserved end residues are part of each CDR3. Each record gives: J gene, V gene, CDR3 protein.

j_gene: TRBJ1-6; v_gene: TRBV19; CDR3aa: CASSTGKSPPLHF
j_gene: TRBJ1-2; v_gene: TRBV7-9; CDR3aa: CASSFTLDRYGYTF
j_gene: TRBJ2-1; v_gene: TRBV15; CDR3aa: CATSRDLTSGDYNEQFF
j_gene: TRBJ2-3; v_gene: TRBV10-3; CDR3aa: CAISGTGVGDTQYF
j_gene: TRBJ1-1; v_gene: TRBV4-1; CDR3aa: CASSRITVGGDTEAFF
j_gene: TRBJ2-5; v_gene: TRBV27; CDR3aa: CASSLIQGAETQYF
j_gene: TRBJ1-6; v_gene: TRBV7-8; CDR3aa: CASSLPLGSSPLHF
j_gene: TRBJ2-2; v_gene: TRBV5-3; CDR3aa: CARSPDRPGGELFF
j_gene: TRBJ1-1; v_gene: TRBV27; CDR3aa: CASSALQGSGDTEAFF
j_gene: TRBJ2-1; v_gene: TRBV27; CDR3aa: CASSFLAGRDEQFF
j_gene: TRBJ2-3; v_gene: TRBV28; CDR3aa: CASSSPPDTQYF
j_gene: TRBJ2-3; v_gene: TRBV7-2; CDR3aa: CASSLVAGVGDTQYF
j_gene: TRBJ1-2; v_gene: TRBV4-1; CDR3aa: CASSAGGPRANYGYTF
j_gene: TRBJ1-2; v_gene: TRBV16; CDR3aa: CASSHWAEYGADYGYTF
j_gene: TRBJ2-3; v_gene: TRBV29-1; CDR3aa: CSVVDGDTQYF
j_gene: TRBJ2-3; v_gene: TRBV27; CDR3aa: CASRPIPGTGGTDTQYF
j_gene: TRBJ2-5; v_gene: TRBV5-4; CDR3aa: CASSSRDRGYQETQYF
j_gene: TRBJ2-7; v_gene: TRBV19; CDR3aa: CASSPDRGWSYEQYF
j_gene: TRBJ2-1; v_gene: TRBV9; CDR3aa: CASSAAPGLAVNEQFF
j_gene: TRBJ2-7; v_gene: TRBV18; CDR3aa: CASSPTSEAYEQYF
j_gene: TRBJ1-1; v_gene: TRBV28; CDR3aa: CASGTWGLHFEAFF
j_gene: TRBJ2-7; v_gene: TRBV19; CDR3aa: CASSWTSGSYEQYF
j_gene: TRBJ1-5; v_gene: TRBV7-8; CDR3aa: CASSLGVGNQPQHF
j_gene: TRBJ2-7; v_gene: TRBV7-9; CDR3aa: CASSLSAVYSYEQYF
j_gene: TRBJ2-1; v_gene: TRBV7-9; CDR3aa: CASSPRDRVSYNEQFF
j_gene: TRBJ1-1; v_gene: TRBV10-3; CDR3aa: CAIRETGLVAEAFF
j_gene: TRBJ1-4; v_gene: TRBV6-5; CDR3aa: CASSSVGGLGEKLFF
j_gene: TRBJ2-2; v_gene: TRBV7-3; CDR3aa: CASSLTPGQAYTGELFF
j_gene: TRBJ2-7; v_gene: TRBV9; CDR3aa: CASSVGDRDEQYF
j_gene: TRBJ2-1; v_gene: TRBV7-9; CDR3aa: CASETSGRDEQFF
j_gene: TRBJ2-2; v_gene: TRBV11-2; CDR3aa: CASSPWGVANTGELFF
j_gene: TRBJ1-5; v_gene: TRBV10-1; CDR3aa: CASSHGGNQPQHF
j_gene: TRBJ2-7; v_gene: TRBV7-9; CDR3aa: CASSLEGSSEQYF
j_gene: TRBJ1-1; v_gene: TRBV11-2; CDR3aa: CASSSTGGVNTEAFF
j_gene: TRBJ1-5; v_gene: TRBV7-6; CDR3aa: CASSLQGGSNQPQHF
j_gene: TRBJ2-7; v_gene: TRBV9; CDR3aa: CASSVGRDPDISSYEQYF
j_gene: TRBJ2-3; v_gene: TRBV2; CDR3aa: CASSGGNTQYF
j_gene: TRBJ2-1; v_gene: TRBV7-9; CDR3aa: CASSPDRGRSYNEQFF
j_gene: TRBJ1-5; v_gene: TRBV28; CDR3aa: CASSDRGGNQPQHF
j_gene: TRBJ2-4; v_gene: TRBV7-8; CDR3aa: CASRPRAKNIQYF
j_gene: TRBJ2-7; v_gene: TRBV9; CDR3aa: CASSAGGQSYEQYF